The clone carrying this TCR beta chain showed up just a few times. These data come from a study of blood T cell repertoires in COVID-19. Background on the study: Specimens from acute and convalescent COVID-19 originated in the United States, Italy and Spain.

Clinical history reported by participants formed the basis on which cohorts were assigned. Two negative PCRs, clearance, or symptom resolution characterized the recovered Cohort 3 donors. Sequencing used immunoSEQ multiplex PCR; TCRdb keeps in-frame clones, though not all of them. The profile covers approximately 300,000 clones, with approximately 90% appearing a single time and 8.5% to 12% taken by the ten largest. Germline lookup yields CDR1 KGHDR and CDR2 SFDVKD. V gave up 1 base and J gave up 5 bases, with 7 bases separating them. The CDR3 is 13 amino acids. This TCR was recovered from a woman aged 18-29 years who had recovered from COVID-19. The sample was PBMCs or T cells enriched from blood (not recorded which). The V gene is TRBV24-1, the J gene TRBJ1-1; D remains unclear. The CDR3 sequence: CATSDFSGTEAFF. For the CDR3, the DNA is TGTGCCACCAGTGATTTTTCGGGGACTGAAGCTTTCTTT.